The text below deals with one TCR beta chain. The antigen it recognizes is unknown. Per-base quality was not reported, and no clone a single base away is much larger than it. The entry originates in a study of T cell responses to AZD1222 COVID-19 vaccine (dated by TCRdb to the early 2020s). About the full investigation: TCR sequencing was performed for roughly 250 trial participants, of whom about 200 were given two doses of AZD1222 and 26 were given two doses of MenACWY control vaccine. Trial participants were enrolled by age into subgroups of 18-55, 56-69 and 70-plus years, and around 140, 26 and 57 TCR-sequenced participants, respectively, were included in these subgroups.

The CDR3 regions of human TCRbeta chains were analyzed by immunosequencing. For the original study's pipeline: Repertoire TCRs were checked for matches against a reference library of SARS-CoV-2-specific TCRs that had been generated using the MIRA antigen-specificity platform. Breadth was defined as the fraction of unique TCRs that were SARS-CoV-2-associated, and depth was defined as the fraction of total T cells that were SARS-CoV-2-associated. Each spike-specific TCR was assigned to its reactive spike region and to a CD4 or CD8 class using the MIRA data. Log10-transformed breadth and depth values were compared by one-way ANOVA with Sidak's multiple comparisons tests. The table was pulled from immuneACCESS by TCRdb, which kept in-frame rearrangements only. Such tables lose some clones; where checked, under half of the loss comes from unresolved V genes, and the rest has no known cause. That table supplies the V and J calls and clone size; D and trimming were determined from the DNA. Across this sample there are 150,000 or so clones, with around 86% seen only once. The ten largest clones capture about 4% of the sample.

The time point label on this specimen signifies: baseline before first vaccination. The sample's treatment or condition label is to be understood as: meningococcal conjugate vaccine given as trial control. Samples from vaccinated people were obtained from the UK trials COV001 and COV002, which included a single-blind randomized controlled phase 2/3 trial of AZD1222 (ChAdOx1 nCoV-19) in healthy adults. For TCRbeta chain sequencing, PBMC samples from trial participants were taken at day 0 and at day 28 after the second dose. The research as a whole found: Reportedly, close to half of the unique spike-specific TCRs recognized epitopes lying outside the regions that are mutated in the B.1.351 and B.1.1.7 variants. CD4 TCRs associated with the vaccine covered the entire spike protein, and the dominant responses were in regions 160-218 and 743-854. In the small 56-69-year group, the increase in depth fell short of significance, most likely because of low power. After two AZD1222 doses, spike-specific TCR breadth and depth were significantly higher than at day 0 and than in MenACWY recipients. Conclusions about previously exposed vaccinees are limited, since just a handful of AZD1222 recipients were seropositive for SARS-CoV-2 at baseline. Because no day 14 peak-response samples were available, the repertoires could be characterized only after the peak T cell response. Most participants were white British and females outnumbered males, and the authors suggested that clonal diversity may have been underestimated.

Trimming takes 0 bases from V and 4 bases from J, and the germline ends sit 15 bases apart. The germline V gene sets CDR1 to KGHSH and CDR2 to LQKENI. Including the terminal cysteine and phenylalanine, the CDR3 comprises 16 residues. Only CDR3 DNA remains: 48 bases, in frame from the first base. The sequences come from peripheral blood, collected on day 0 of MenACWY control vaccination. The receptor comes from an adult in good health. The receptor chain draws on TRBV18 and TRBJ2-5, with TRBD2 as a weak D call on 6 bases. DNA sequence: TGTGCCAGCTCACCACCGGGGGGAGAGGGGAGAGAGACCCAGTACTTC. This encodes CASSPPGGEGRETQYF. Where the CDR3 stops, the reference TRBV18 and TRBJ2-5 genes take over; the full variable domain is NAGVMQNPRHLVRRRGQEARLRCSPMKGHSHVYWYRQLPEEGLKFMVYLQKENIIDESGMPKERFSAEFPKEGPSILRIQQVVRGDSAAYFCASSPPGGEGRETQYFGPGTRLLVL.